Below, one T cell receptor (beta chain) is given with its context. The clone's antigen remains unknown. Base-call qualities are not available, and no considerably larger clone is one nucleotide away. The CDR3 regions of human TCRbeta chains were analyzed by immunosequencing. In the authors' own workflow: Repertoire TCRs were checked for matches against a reference library of SARS-CoV-2-specific TCRs that had been generated using the MIRA antigen-specificity platform. Breadth was defined as the fraction of unique TCRs that were SARS-CoV-2-associated, and depth was defined as the fraction of total T cells that were SARS-CoV-2-associated. Using the MIRA data, every spike-specific TCR was mapped to the spike region that the TCR reacted to and assigned to either a CD4 or a CD8 class. Log10-transformed breadth and depth values were compared by one-way ANOVA with Sidak's multiple comparisons tests. Here the immuneACCESS table is served through TCRdb, limited to in-frame sequences with V and J called. Missing clones are a known gap in these copies; in checked studies unresolved V genes cover under half, and the rest lacks a known reason. V, J and clone size were drawn from that table, and D and trimming were deduced from the DNA. The sample table records around 200,000 clones; over 85% of these occur just once. Roughly 1% of the sample goes to the ten largest clones.

The time point label of this sample denotes: about 28 days (+/-7) after the second vaccine dose. The treatment or condition label corresponds to: meningococcal conjugate vaccine given as trial control. Vaccinee samples were obtained from the UK trials COV001 and COV002, which included a single-blind randomized controlled phase 2/3 trial of AZD1222 (ChAdOx1 nCoV-19) in healthy adults. For TCRbeta chain sequencing, PBMC samples from trial participants were taken at day 0 and at day 28 after the second dose. The data originate from a study of T cell responses to AZD1222 COVID-19 vaccine (dated by TCRdb to about 2021). For context, the study as a whole: A total of 230 to 250 trial participants underwent TCR sequencing, of whom around 210 had received two doses of AZD1222 and some 26 had received two doses of the MenACWY control vaccine. Trial participants were enrolled by age into 18-55, 56-69 and 70-plus year subgroups, with around 150, 28 and 57 TCR-sequenced participants respectively.

On the study overall, not on this receptor specifically: The 56-69-year group was small, and its depth increase did not reach significance, likely because of low power. Nearly half of unique spike-specific TCRs reportedly recognized epitopes outside regions mutated in the B.1.351 and B.1.1.7 variants. Most participants were white British and females outnumbered males, and the authors suggested that clonal diversity may have been underestimated. Conclusions about previously exposed vaccinees are limited, since just six AZD1222 recipients were seropositive for SARS-CoV-2 at baseline. Because no samples from the day 14 peak response were available, repertoires could be characterized only after the peak T cell response. The vaccine-associated CD4 TCRs covered the entire spike protein, and the dominant responses fell in regions 160-218 and 743-854. After two AZD1222 doses, spike-specific TCR breadth and depth were significantly higher than at day 0 and than in MenACWY recipients.

The CDR3 measures 15 amino acids from cysteine to phenylalanine. The retained sequence is limited to the CDR3, 45 bases, with the frame set at the first base. Trimming costs V 1 base and J 3 bases, and their ends lie 13 bases apart. From the germline V gene, CDR1 is SGHVS and CDR2 is FNYEAQ. Sample: peripheral blood, taken 28 days after the second dose of the MenACWY control vaccine. The clonotype was recovered from an adult who received the MenACWY meningococcal vaccine as a control. Rearrangement joined TRBV7-6 to TRBJ2-7; possibly the D gene is TRBD2, per 5 matching bases. The CDR3 reads CASSLVASPLYEQYF. The sequenced DNA: TGTGCCAGCAGCTTAGTAGCGTCACCTCTCTACGAGCAGTACTTC.